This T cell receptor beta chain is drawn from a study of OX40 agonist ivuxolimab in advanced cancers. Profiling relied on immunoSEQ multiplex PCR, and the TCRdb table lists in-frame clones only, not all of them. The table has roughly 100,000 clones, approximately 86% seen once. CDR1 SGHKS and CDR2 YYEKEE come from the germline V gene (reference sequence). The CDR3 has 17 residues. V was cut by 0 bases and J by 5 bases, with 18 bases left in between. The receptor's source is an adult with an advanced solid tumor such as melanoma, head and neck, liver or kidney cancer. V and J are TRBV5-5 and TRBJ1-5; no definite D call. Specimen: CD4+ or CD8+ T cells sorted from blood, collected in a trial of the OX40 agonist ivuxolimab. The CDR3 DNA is TGTGCCAGCAGCTTGGATTTCGGCGGGCGAACCCATCAGCCCCAGCATTTT. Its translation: CASSLDFGGRTHQPQHF.